A selection of T cell receptor beta chains follows, all from one sample in a study of graft-versus-host responses after intestinal transplantation. No antigen has been identified for these receptors. Here immunoSEQ multiplex PCR was the method, and the copy in TCRdb shows in-frame clones only, minus some. The sample includes around 100,000 clones, approximately 84% of them seen just once. The source was unstimulated CD4+ T cells sorted from spleen or lymph node cells, collected before intestinal transplant. The receptors stem from a human donor who received an intestinal transplant. Both conserved end residues are part of each CDR3. D genes are given only for firm matches. Size is omitted from some rows. Given values are once, few, many or a class for expanded clones.

j_gene | len | abundance | v_gene | d_gene | CDR3nt | CDR3aa
TRBJ2-1 | 15 | NA | TRBV11-1 | NA | TGTGCCAGCAGCTTACCTAGCGACCTGTACAATGAGCAGTTCTTC | CASSLPSDLYNEQFF
TRBJ1-2 | 12 | NA | TRBV29-1 | NA | TGCAGCGTTGAGACAGAAGCCTATGGCTACACCTTC | CSVETEAYGYTF
TRBJ1-2 | 13 | once | TRBV6-5 | NA | TGTGCCAGCAGGACACAGGGAACTTATGGCTACACCTTC | CASRTQGTYGYTF
TRBJ2-7 | 13 | NA | TRBV5-6 | TRBD2 | TGTGCCAGCAGCGCAGGGACTAGCTACGAGCAGTACTTC | CASSAGTSYEQYF
TRBJ2-3 | 19 | NA | TRBV5-5 | TRBD1 | TGTGCCAGCAGCCGGCGGGCAGGGGGATTCCTATCTAGCACAGATACGCAGTATTTT | CASSRRAGGFLSSTDTQYF
TRBJ2-7 | 13 | NA | TRBV6-5 | TRBD1 | TGTGCCAGCCACCTTACAGGGGGCAACGAGCAGTACTTC | CASHLTGGNEQYF
TRBJ2-1 | 20 | NA | TRBV5-4 | TRBD2 | TGTGCCAGCAGCTTTCTCGGGACTAGCTCTACCTATGGGGGCTACAATGAGCAGTTCTTC | CASSFLGTSSTYGGYNEQFF
TRBJ2-7 | 14 | NA | TRBV5-6 | NA | TGTGCCAGCAGCTTGGGGGGGAGCACCCACGAGCAGTACTTC | CASSLGGSTHEQYF
TRBJ1-1 | 15 | NA | TRBV5-1 | NA | TGCGCCAGCAGCTTCAAGGGGCCAGTTATTACTGAAGCTTTCTTT | CASSFKGPVITEAFF
TRBJ1-2 | 13 | NA | TRBV28 | NA | TGTGCCAGCAGTTCGTTGGGTGACTATGGCTACACCTTC | CASSSLGDYGYTF
TRBJ2-7 | 11 | NA | TRBV6-6 | NA | TGTGCCAGCAGTTACCGCTACGAGCAGTACTTC | CASSYRYEQYF
TRBJ2-5 | 15 | NA | TRBV28 | TRBD2 | TGTGCCAGCAGTACCGCGGGACTAGCGGAAGAGACCCAGTACTTC | CASSTAGLAEETQYF
TRBJ2-5 | 16 | NA | TRBV6-1 | TRBD2 | TGTGCCAGCAGTGAACGAATCGGCGGGGAGGGAGAGACCCAGTACTTC | CASSERIGGEGETQYF
TRBJ2-7 | 14 | NA | TRBV5-1 | TRBD2 | TGCGCCAGCACGACTAGCCCCATCTCTTACGAGCAGTACTTC | CASTTSPISYEQYF
TRBJ1-4 | 16 | NA | TRBV18 | NA | TGTGCCAGCTCACCGACAGCCTCTGCAACTAATGAAAAACTGTTTTTT | CASSPTASATNEKLFF
TRBJ2-1 | 17 | NA | TRBV11-2 | NA | TGTGCCAGCAGGAAACCCGGAGGAGCGACCTCCTACAATGAGCAGTTCTTC | CASRKPGGATSYNEQFF
TRBJ2-2 | 16 | NA | TRBV5-5 | NA | TGTGCCAGCAGTTACCCGGGACACCAGAACACCGGGGAGCTGTTTTTT | CASSYPGHQNTGELFF
TRBJ1-5 | 12 | NA | TRBV28 | NA | TGTGCCAGCAGAAGCCCCAATCAGCCCCAGCATTTT | CASRSPNQPQHF
TRBJ1-2 | 14 | once | TRBV2 | NA | TGTGCCAGCTCCCGCCGTGGACAGAACTATGGCTACACCTTC | CASSRRGQNYGYTF
TRBJ1-1 | 16 | NA | TRBV6-5 | NA | TGTGCCAGCAGTTATCGCGGGTCAGGGAAGGACACTGAAGCTTTCTTT | CASSYRGSGKDTEAFF
TRBJ2-1 | 15 | NA | TRBV5-1 | NA | TGCGCCAGCAGCTTGGGGGTTTTGGGAAACAGGAATCGGTTCTTC | CASSLGVLGNRNRFF
TRBJ1-2 | 12 | NA | TRBV6-5 | NA | TGTGCCAGCAGTTACCTCGGCTATGGCTACACCTTC | CASSYLGYGYTF
TRBJ2-7 | 13 | NA | TRBV6-5 | NA | TGTGCCAGCAGTCCCGCGGGGTTCTACGAGCAGTACTTC | CASSPAGFYEQYF
TRBJ1-5 | 14 | NA | TRBV2 | NA | TGTGCCAGCAGTCCTAGGGCCACCAATCAGCCCCAGCATTTT | CASSPRATNQPQHF
TRBJ2-2 | 14 | NA | TRBV2 | TRBD1 | TGTGCCAGCGGAATTAACAGGGGACCCGGGGAGCTGTTTTTT | CASGINRGPGELFF
TRBJ2-1 | 17 | NA | TRBV4-1 | TRBD1 | TGCGCCAGCAGCCATCATCACAGGGGGTCCCGCTACAATGAGCAGTTCTTC | CASSHHHRGSRYNEQFF
TRBJ1-2 | 17 | NA | TRBV18 | NA | TGTGCCAGCTCACCCATGCCCGAGGGGGGGATTGACTATGGCTACACCTTC | CASSPMPEGGIDYGYTF
TRBJ2-4 | 15 | NA | TRBV19 | NA | TGTGCCAGTAGTATGAGACAGGAGCCGAAAAACATTCAGTACTTC | CASSMRQEPKNIQYF
TRBJ2-7 | 21 | NA | TRBV4-1 | TRBD2 | TGCGCCAGCAGCCAAGACGAGCGTGTCGCGGGGCTAGCGGGAGGGAGGACCGAGCAGTACTTC | CASSQDERVAGLAGGRTEQYF
TRBJ2-3 | 12 | NA | TRBV11-2 | NA | TGTGCCAGCAGCTTGACAGGTTATACGCAGTATTTT | CASSLTGYTQYF
TRBJ2-3 | 15 | NA | TRBV6-6 | NA | TGTGCCAGCAAGTTATTAGCGATTCGCACAGATACGCAGTATTTT | CASKLLAIRTDTQYF
TRBJ2-7 | 15 | NA | TRBV4-1 | TRBD1 | TGCGCCAGCAGCCCTGGACAGGGAGCAACCTACGAGCAGTACTTC | CASSPGQGATYEQYF
TRBJ2-7 | 12 | NA | TRBV2 | NA | TGTGCCAGCAGTGTACAGGAATACGAGCAGTACTTC | CASSVQEYEQYF
TRBJ2-7 | 13 | few | TRBV5-4 | NA | TGTGCCAGCAGCTTTATCTCGGCCCACGAGCAGTACTTC | CASSFISAHEQYF
TRBJ2-2 | 15 | once | TRBV27 | TRBD1 | TGTGCCAGCAGCGAGAGAGGGGGCAATACCGGGGAGCTGTTTTTT | CASSERGGNTGELFF
TRBJ1-4 | 15 | NA | TRBV4-1 | NA | TGCGCCAGCAGGACTATGGCAGCAACTAATGAAAAACTGTTTTTT | CASRTMAATNEKLFF
TRBJ2-2 | 14 | NA | TRBV28 | TRBD1 | TGTGCCAGCAGTCGCGACAGGGAGACCGGGGAGCTGTTTTTT | CASSRDRETGELFF
TRBJ2-1 | 16 | NA | TRBV19 | TRBD2 | TGTGCCAGTGTTCCCCTAGCGGGAGGAAAAACGCATGAGCAGTTCTTC | CASVPLAGGKTHEQFF
TRBJ1-4 | 16 | NA | TRBV7-7 | NA | TGTGCCAGCAGCCCTGTACTCCCCGGGAGGTCTGAAAAACTGTTTTTT | CASSPVLPGRSEKLFF
TRBJ2-5 | 14 | NA | TRBV11-2 | NA | TGTGCCAGCAGCTTAGGGTCAACCGTAAAGACCCAGTACTTC | CASSLGSTVKTQYF
TRBJ2-7 | 13 | NA | TRBV2 | NA | TGTGCCAGCAGTGTTGGTGTTTACTACGAGCAGTACTTC | CASSVGVYYEQYF
TRBJ2-7 | 17 | once | TRBV13 | TRBD2 | TGTGCCAGCAGCTTAATTCGGCGCGGGAGGGCCCTTCACGAGCAGTACTTC | CASSLIRRGRALHEQYF
TRBJ2-7 | 18 | NA | TRBV10-3 | TRBD2 | TGTGCCATCAGCCCCCTAGCGGGAGGACCAAAAACAACCTACGAGCAGTACTTC | CAISPLAGGPKTTYEQYF
TRBJ1-2 | 14 | NA | TRBV18 | TRBD1 | TGTGCCAGCTCACTCGGGGACAGAGTCTATGGCTACACCTTC | CASSLGDRVYGYTF
TRBJ2-5 | 14 | NA | TRBV9 | TRBD1 | TGTGCCAGCAGCTCCCGGACAGGGGAAGAGACCCAGTACTTC | CASSSRTGEETQYF
TRBJ1-1 | 11 | NA | TRBV29-1 | NA | TGCAGCGTTGAAACGGTGAATGAAGCTTTCTTT | CSVETVNEAFF
TRBJ1-4 | 16 | NA | TRBV29-1 | TRBD1 | TGCAGCGTTGAAGACCGGACAGGGACGAGCGGTGAAAAACTGTTTTTT | CSVEDRTGTSGEKLFF
TRBJ2-5 | 15 | few | TRBV5-4 | TRBD2 | TGTGCCAGCAGCGTCCGTAGCGGGAGTGGTGAGACCCAGTACTTC | CASSVRSGSGETQYF
TRBJ2-1 | 15 | NA | TRBV6-4 | NA | TGTGCCAGCAGTGGGGGGCTAGCGGCACCCAATGAGCAGTTCTTC | CASSGGLAAPNEQFF
TRBJ2-5 | 18 | NA | TRBV19 | NA | TGTGCCAGTAGTATAGATATGGGCGGGGTTGCGGTTCCAGAGACCCAGTACTTC | CASSIDMGGVAVPETQYF
TRBJ1-6 | 15 | NA | TRBV28 | NA | TGTGCCAGCAGTTTAGGCCAGGACTTTAATTCACCCCTCCACTTT | CASSLGQDFNSPLHF
TRBJ1-2 | 14 | NA | TRBV6-5 | NA | TGTGCCAGCAGTTACGATCAGTGGACCTATGGCTACACCTTC | CASSYDQWTYGYTF
TRBJ2-2 | 16 | NA | TRBV19 | NA | TGTGCCAGTAGCCTTTCCCCGGGGAGGGGGCCCTCGGAACTGTTTTTT | CASSLSPGRGPSELFF
TRBJ2-3 | 14 | few | TRBV5-6 | NA | TGTGCCAGCAGCTTGGACGGGAGTACAGATACGCAGTATTTT | CASSLDGSTDTQYF
TRBJ1-2 | 14 | NA | TRBV19 | TRBD1 | TGTGCCAGTCTTCGGACAGGAAGAGACTATGGCTACACCTTC | CASLRTGRDYGYTF
TRBJ2-5 | 16 | once | TRBV4-2 | TRBD1 | TGTGCCAGCAGCCAAGCTTCTACAGGGGGTCGCGAGACCCAGTACTTC | CASSQASTGGRETQYF
TRBJ2-3 | 15 | NA | TRBV9 | TRBD2 | TGTGCCAGCAGCGTATCCAGCGGGAGGGTCTCTTTCTTCTCTTTT | CASSVSSGRVSFFSF
TRBJ2-7 | 13 | NA | TRBV2 | NA | TGTGCCAGCAAAGGCCTCGGGGCCGGGGAGCAGTACTTC | CASKGLGAGEQYF
TRBJ2-5 | 21 | NA | TRBV7-6 | TRBD2 | TGTGCCAGCAGCTTACATTATCGGAGTAGCGGGCGTCCACTATCAAGGGAGACCCAGTACTTC | CASSLHYRSSGRPLSRETQYF